The T cell receptor beta chain under discussion was sequenced for a study of shared clonotypes between healthy human individuals. Execution of the assay was at deep level. It was about 210 ng DNA, 25,000 to 35,000 T cell genomes, that sorted-subset replicate PCRs used. TCRdb keeps only in-frame clones here, not all; method: immunoSEQ multiplex PCR. The data show about 1 million clones, approximately 70% seen once. V was shortened by 8 bases and J by 10 bases, with 15 bases between the two germline ends. There are 13 residues in the CDR3. Germline V CDR1 and CDR2: SNHLY, FYNNEI. This clone was seen only a few times.

The sequence was collected from a man in his late teens or twenties in good health. The material sequenced was memory CD4+ T cells sorted from blood. Subset defined: CD45RA-negative fraction. The chain joins TRBV2 to TRBJ1-6; D gene uncertain. The DNA for the CDR3 is TGTGCCAGCCGATCTGAGGGAGGATCACCCCTCCACTTT. Its translation: CASRSEGGSPLHF.